The sequence of this T cell receptor beta chain was determined in a study of shared clonotypes between healthy human individuals. The CDR3 consists of 14 residues. Trimming removed 0 bases from V and 2 bases from J, with 10 bases in between. Germline V gene sequence: CDR1 SQVTM, CDR2 ANQGSEA. Data came from immunoSEQ multiplex PCR; TCRdb stores just in-frame clones and leaves some out. The sample has 1,400,000 or so clones, approximately 98.5% seen once. V and J are TRBV29-1 and TRBJ1-1, with unresolved D. The sequence was obtained from a young man in good health. What was sequenced was naive CD4+ T cells sorted from blood. The subset: CD45RA+ positively selected. The CDR3 nucleotides are TGCAGCGTTGAAGATGGAGGAGAAAACACTGAAGCTTTCTTT. Protein product: CSVEDGGENTEAFF.